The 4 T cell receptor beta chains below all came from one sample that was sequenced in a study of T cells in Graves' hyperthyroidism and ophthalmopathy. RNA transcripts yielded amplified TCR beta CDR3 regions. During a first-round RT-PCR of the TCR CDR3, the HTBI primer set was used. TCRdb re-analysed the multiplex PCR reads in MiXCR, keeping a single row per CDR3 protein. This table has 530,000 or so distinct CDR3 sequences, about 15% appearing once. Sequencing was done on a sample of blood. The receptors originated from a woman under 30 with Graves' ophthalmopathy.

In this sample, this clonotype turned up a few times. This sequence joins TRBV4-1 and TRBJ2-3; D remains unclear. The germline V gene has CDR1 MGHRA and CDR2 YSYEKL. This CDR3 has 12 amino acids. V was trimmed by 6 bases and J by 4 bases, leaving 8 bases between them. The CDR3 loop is CASSYRADTQYF. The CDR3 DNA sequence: TGCGCCAGCAGTTACCGGGCAGATACGCAGTATTTT.

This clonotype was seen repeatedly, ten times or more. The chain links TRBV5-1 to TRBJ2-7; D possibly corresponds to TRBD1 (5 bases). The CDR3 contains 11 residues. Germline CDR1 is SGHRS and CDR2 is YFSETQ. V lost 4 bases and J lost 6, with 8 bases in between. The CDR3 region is CASSQGSEQYF. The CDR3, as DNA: TGCGCCAGCAGCCAGGGAAGCGAGCAGTACTTC.

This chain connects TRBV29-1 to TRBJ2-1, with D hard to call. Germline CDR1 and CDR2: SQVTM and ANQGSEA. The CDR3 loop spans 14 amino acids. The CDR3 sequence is CTMIPPRLNNEQFF. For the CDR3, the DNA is TGCACCATGATTCCCCCCAGGCTAAACAATGAGCAGTTCTTC.

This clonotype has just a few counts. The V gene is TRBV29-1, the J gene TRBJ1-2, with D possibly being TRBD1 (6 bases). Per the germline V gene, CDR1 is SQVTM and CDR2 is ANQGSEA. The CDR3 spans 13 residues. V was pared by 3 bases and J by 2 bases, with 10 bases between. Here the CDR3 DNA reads TGCAGCGTTGAGCACAGGGTGAACTATGGCTACACCTTC. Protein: CSVEHRVNYGYTF.